These 11 T cell receptor beta chains were all obtained from the same sample, sequenced in a study of post-analysis software for immune sequencing data. Every TCR beta cDNA library bore unique molecular identifiers. TCRdb called the PCR reads again in MiXCR, with one record for every CDR3 protein. Here the sample spans about half a million distinct CDR3 sequences, 45% being singletons. These receptors lack a known antigen. Broader study findings: Among five TRBV segments more frequent in patients than controls were TRBV5-6, TRBV5-1 and TRBV20-1.

The sample consisted of blood. Every receptor here comes from a girl aged 5-17 years with multiple sclerosis.

This clonotype was recorded a few times. J is TRBJ2-7 and V is TRBV12-3 or TRBV12-4; D is ambiguous. The CDR3 consists of 13 residues. V lost 3 bases and J lost 3, with 9 bases in between. For the CDR3, the DNA is TGTGCCAGCAGTTTGAGAGACGTCTACGAGCAGTACTTC. Its translation: CASSLRDVYEQYF.

This chain joins TRBV5-1 and TRBJ2-1, with 13 bases matching TRBD2. V lost 0 bases, J lost 2 bases, and 5 bases stayed unmatched. Germline V gene sequence: CDR1 SGHRS, CDR2 YFSETQ. The CDR3 is made up of 18 amino acids. CDR3: CASSLGTSGRQPYNEQFF. CDR3 sequence (DNA): TGCGCCAGCAGCTTGGGGACTAGCGGGAGACAGCCCTACAATGAGCAGTTCTTC.

V usage is TRBV28 and J usage is TRBJ2-2; 10 bases fit TRBD2. In germline, CDR1 is MDHEN, CDR2 SYDVKM. The CDR3 length is 15 residues. Trimming took 5 bases from V and 6 from J; bases not matched to a gene: 6. CDR3 residues: CASSPIAGGPGELFF. CDR3 DNA sequence: TGTGCCAGCAGTCCCATAGCGGGAGGTCCCGGGGAGCTGTTTTTT.

This chain uses TRBV20-1 with TRBJ2-2; the D gene is possibly TRBD1 (6 bases). Germline CDR1 and CDR2: DFQATT and SNEGSKA (reference sequence). Deletions cut 5 bases from V and 0 bases from J, with 22 bases between. The CDR3 is 18 amino acids. CDR3 sequence reads: CSAPAQGRTSSNTGELFF. In nucleotides, the CDR3 is TGCAGTGCTCCGGCGCAGGGGCGCACCTCCTCGAACACCGGGGAGCTGTTTTTT.

This rearrangement joins TRBV20-1 to TRBJ1-5; perhaps TRBD1 as D (6 bases). V gave up 6 bases and J gave up 0 bases, with 12 bases separating them. This CDR3 is 14 amino acids long. Germline CDR1 DFQATT, CDR2 SNEGSKA (reference sequence). As DNA, the CDR3 is TGCAGTGCGACACAGGGATATAGCAATCAGCCCCAGCATTTT. It yields the protein CSATQGYSNQPQHF.

This clonotype was counted a few times. The chain joins TRBV3-1 to TRBJ2-4, with 7 bases lining up with TRBD1. Per germline, CDR1 LGHDT and CDR2 YNNKEL (reference sequence). The CDR3 covers 13 residues. Germline trimming cut 5 bases from V and 7 bases from J; bases unmatched to any gene: 5. CDR3: CASSFRDSNIQYF. The CDR3 DNA is TGTGCCAGCAGCTTCCGGGACAGTAACATTCAGTACTTC. The variable domain in full, with the rest retrieved from reference TRBV3-1 and TRBJ2-4, is DTAVSQTPKYLVTQMGNDKSIKCEQNLGHDTMYWYKQDSKKFLKIMFSYNNKELIINETVPNRFSPKSPDKAHLNLHINSLELGDSAVYFCASSFRDSNIQYFGAGTRLSVL.

This rearrangement joins TRBV12-3 or TRBV12-4 to TRBJ1-4; D might be TRBD1 (6 bases). Trimming took 6 bases from V and 8 from J, leaving 22 bases between them. CDR3 length: 16 amino acids. CDR3 nucleotide sequence: TGTGCCAGCAGCAAACCCCGGACAGCCAGTGGGGAAAAACTGTTTTTT. Amino acids: CASSKPRTASGEKLFF.

The chain recombines TRBV28 with TRBJ2-7; weak D call: TRBD1 (6 bases). The V gene's germline CDR1 is MDHEN and CDR2 SYDVKM. The CDR3 is made up of 15 amino acids. Between the trimmed V and J ends, which lost 4 bases and 4 bases, there was a span of 17 bases. The CDR3 is CASSSIRDIPYEQYF. In nucleotides, the CDR3 is TGTGCCAGCAGTTCGATCCGGGACATTCCTTACGAGCAGTACTTC.

The gene calls are TRBV12-3 or TRBV12-4 and TRBJ1-3; 9 nucleotides agree with TRBD1. V dropped 6 bases and J dropped 1; count of bases not matched to a gene: 16. There are 19 residues in the CDR3. The DNA of the CDR3 is TGTGCCAGCAGAGGCGTGACAGGGGGTTCCCCCTCTTCTGGAAACACCATATATTTT. It is translated as CASRGVTGGSPSSGNTIYF.

V is TRBV6-1 and J is TRBJ1-5; D perhaps matches TRBD1 (5 bases). CDR3 length: 15 residues. CDR1 is MNHNS and CDR2 is SASEGT in the germline V gene. V lost 5 bases to trimming and J lost 3 bases, with 14 bases between them. CDR3 coding DNA: TGTGCCAGCAGTATCTTCGACAGCCTCAATCAGCCCCAGCATTTT. Protein: CASSIFDSLNQPQHF.

In its sample, this clonotype was seen once. One end of the junction does not line up with germline, which may come from a read error. The chain carries TRBV2 and TRBJ2-7; 9 bases are a match to TRBD1. CDR1 SNHLY and CDR2 FYNNEI come from the germline V gene. The CDR3 is 13 residues long. CDR3 DNA: TGTGCCAGCAACAGGGGGCTATCCTACGGGCAGTACTTC. Translated, it gives CASNRGLSYGQYF. Supplemented by reference TRBV2 and TRBJ2-7, the full variable domain reads EPEVTQTPSHQVTQMGQEVILRCVPISNHLYFYWYRQILGQKVEFLVSFYNNEISEKSEIFDDQFSVERPDGSNFTLKIRSTKLEDSAMYFCASNRGLSYGQYFGPGTRLTVT.